Presented here are 24 T cell receptor beta chains from one specimen sequenced in a study of T-cell memory formation after mild COVID-19. TCRdb recomputed calls from the 5' RACE reads with MiXCR, one row per CDR3 protein. The sample has 300,000 to 400,000 distinct CDR3 sequences; under 30% are singletons. Sequences were obtained from PBMCs or a T cell subset sorted from them (not recorded which). The receptor source for this set is an adult woman who had mild COVID-19 (a few samples of this study predate the infection). Cell type and time point are not known.

V usage is TRBV6-1 and J usage is TRBJ1-1; D perhaps matches TRBD1 (5 bases). With 4 bases removed from V and 4 bases from J, the gap between germline ends came to 13 bases. The CDR3 contains 14 residues. The germline V gene encodes CDR1 MNHNS and CDR2 SASEGT. In DNA form, the CDR3 reads TGTGCCAGCAGTGCGGGGGGTAGAGTCACTGAAGCTTTCTTT. Protein sequence: CASSAGGRVTEAFF.

The chain links TRBV4-1 to TRBJ2-7, with a tentative D call TRBD1 (6 bases). The germline V and J ends were trimmed by 0 bases and 9 bases, with 12 bases remaining between them. Germline V gives CDR1 MGHRA, CDR2 YSYEKL. The CDR3 runs to 13 residues. The CDR3 DNA reads as TGCGCCAGCAGCCAAGACCAGGGGCCCGGGCAGTACTTC. This encodes CASSQDQGPGQYF.

The chain joins TRBV7-2 to TRBJ2-1; 11 bases line up with TRBD2. This CDR3 is 16 amino acids long. V dropped 5 bases and J dropped 6; count of bases not matched to a gene: 9. Germline V gives CDR1 SGHTA, CDR2 FQGNSA. DNA for the CDR3: TGTGCCAGCAGCAAGGAAGGGACTAGCGGACTCAATGAGCAGTTCTTC. This sequence encodes CASSKEGTSGLNEQFF.

The genes are TRBV7-9 and TRBJ2-1, with D perhaps matching TRBD2 (5 bases). CDR3 length equals 16 residues. V was pared by 4 bases and J by 7 bases, with 20 bases between. Germline V CDR1 and CDR2: SEHNR, FQNEAQ (reference sequence). In nucleotides, the CDR3 is TGTGCCAGCAGCTCGGGGTACTACGATTTCCTAAATGAGCAGTTCTTC. Amino acid sequence: CASSSGYYDFLNEQFF. The full variable domain, with the rest looked up from reference TRBV7-9 and TRBJ2-1, is DTGVSQNPRHKITKRGQNVTFRCDPISEHNRLYWYRQTLGQGPEFLTYFQNEAQLEKSRLLSDRFSAERPKGSFSTLEIQRTEQGDSAMYLCASSSGYYDFLNEQFFGPGTRLTVL.

The chain is built from TRBV6-6 and TRBJ2-7, with 9 positions matching TRBD2. Germline CDR1 reads MNHNY; CDR2 reads SVGAGI (reference sequence). The V and J ends lost 4 bases and 2 bases, in that order; junction bases with no gene match: 6. The CDR3 consists of 15 residues. This CDR3 reads CASSSQTSGTYEQYF. The CDR3 DNA sequence: TGTGCCAGCAGTTCCCAGACTAGCGGTACCTACGAGCAGTACTTC.

This rearrangement joins TRBV4-1 to TRBJ1-1; D is uncertain. Trimming took off 1 base at V and 4 bases at J, with 13 bases between the two ends. Germline CDR1 reads MGHRA; CDR2 reads YSYEKL. The CDR3 is made up of 15 amino acids. The CDR3 here is CASSQGEVAVTEAFF. The CDR3 nucleotides read TGCGCCAGCAGCCAAGGGGAGGTAGCAGTCACTGAAGCTTTCTTT.

This clonotype has a handful of counts. The chain carries TRBV12-3 or TRBV12-4 and TRBJ2-1, with D perhaps TRBD2 (6 bases). The CDR3 is made up of 11 amino acids. The germline V and J ends were trimmed by 4 bases and 12 bases, with 10 bases remaining between them. The CDR3 nucleotides read TGTGCCAGCAGTTCCGGGAGAGGGCAGTTCTTC. It specifies CASSSGRGQFF.

By share, this clonotype ranks as medium-sized. The chain recombines TRBV7-8 with TRBJ2-7; perhaps TRBD2 as D (5 bases). This CDR3 has 15 residues. V was clipped by 3 bases and J by 2 bases, with 14 bases between them. Germline V CDR1 and CDR2: SGHVS, FQNEAQ. The CDR3 here is CASSFRHEGTYEQYF. CDR3 nucleotide sequence: TGTGCCAGCAGCTTTCGGCATGAGGGTACCTACGAGCAGTACTTC.

The chain is built from TRBV19 and TRBJ2-1; tentative D call: TRBD2 (5 bases). Trimming removed 2 bases from V and 7 bases from J, with 15 bases in between. Germline V CDR1 and CDR2: LNHDA, SQIVND (reference sequence). The CDR3 covers 15 residues. The CDR3 protein is CASSIWGAGGNEQFF. CDR3 sequence (DNA): TGTGCCAGTAGTATATGGGGTGCGGGTGGGAATGAGCAGTTCTTC.

The chain links TRBV5-1 to TRBJ2-5, with D hard to call. The CDR3 is 13 residues long. The germline V and J ends were trimmed by 4 bases and 5 bases, with 12 bases remaining between them. Per the germline V gene, CDR1 is SGHRS and CDR2 is YFSETQ. The CDR3 region is CASSRSMGETQYF. The CDR3 DNA follows: TGCGCCAGCAGCAGAAGTATGGGGGAGACCCAGTACTTC. Drawing the rest from reference TRBV5-1 and TRBJ2-5, the complete variable domain is KAGVTQTPRYLIKTRGQQVTLSCSPISGHRSVSWYQQTPGQGLQFLFEYFSETQRNKGNFPGRFSGRQFSNSRSEMNVSTLELGDSALYLCASSRSMGETQYFGPGTRLLVL.

V and J are TRBV7-8 and TRBJ2-1; either TRBD1 or TRBD2 may supply D (6 bases each). Trimming cost V 3 bases and J 6 bases, with 15 bases left between them. The CDR3 sequence is 15 residues long. CDR1 and CDR2 (germline): SGHVS, FQNEAQ. The CDR3 nucleotides read TGTGCCAGCAGCTTCGGGACTGGGGGCGGCAATGAGCAGTTCTTC. As protein: CASSFGTGGGNEQFF.

This clonotype was observed a handful of times. This chain links TRBV7-9 with TRBJ2-3; D is undetermined. The CDR3 covers 15 residues. V dropped 0 bases and J dropped 4 bases, with 11 bases sitting between them. CDR1 is SEHNR, CDR2 FQNEAQ, per germline (reference sequence). The CDR3 DNA is TGTGCCAGCAGCTTAGCGTTGAGTGGGGCAGATACGCAGTATTTT. Translated, it gives CASSLALSGADTQYF. Filled out from reference TRBV7-9 and TRBJ2-3, the complete variable domain reads DTGVSQNPRHKITKRGQNVTFRCDPISEHNRLYWYRQTLGQGPEFLTYFQNEAQLEKSRLLSDRFSAERPKGSFSTLEIQRTEQGDSAMYLCASSLALSGADTQYFGPGTRLTVL.

The chain employs TRBV24-1 and TRBJ2-5; weak D call: TRBD2 (5 bases). This CDR3 comprises 13 residues. In germline, CDR1 is KGHDR, CDR2 SFDVKD. Trimming shortened V by 9 bases and J by 1 base, and 11 bases separated the two germline ends. CDR3 loop: CATRGNSQETQYF. The CDR3 bases are TGTGCCACCCGAGGGAACAGCCAAGAGACCCAGTACTTC.

This clonotype has a handful of counts. The chain uses TRBV7-3 and TRBJ2-6; D is uncertain. Germline CDR1 reads SGHTA; CDR2 reads FQGTGA. V was shortened by 1 base and J by 0 bases, with 16 bases between the two germline ends. This CDR3 has 19 residues. The CDR3 nucleotides read TGTGCCAGCAGCTTAATAGGTCCCCCAGGCAACTCTGGGGCCAACGTCCTGACTTTC. Translated: CASSLIGPPGNSGANVLTF. Full variable domain (remainder filled in from reference TRBV7-3 and TRBJ2-6): GAGVSQTPSNKVTEKGKYVELRCDPISGHTALYWYRQSLGQGPEFLIYFQGTGAADDSGLPNDRFFAVRPEGSVSTLKIQRTERGDSAVYLCASSLIGPPGNSGANVLTFGAGSRLTVL.

The genes are TRBV6-6 and TRBJ2-1; the match to TRBD2 covers 10 bases. The trim removed 0 bases at V and 8 bases at J, leaving 7 bases unmatched. Germline V gene lookup returns CDR1 MNHNY and CDR2 SVGAGI (reference sequence). The CDR3 runs 16 residues. Here the CDR3 reads CASSYSSGRGRDEQFF. The CDR3 DNA follows: TGTGCCAGCAGTTACTCGAGCGGGAGGGGTCGGGATGAGCAGTTCTTC.

This chain links TRBV5-1 with TRBJ2-3; the match to TRBD2 covers 9 bases. The junction had 10 bases not matched to a gene; V was cut back by 5 bases and J by 6 bases. The CDR3 consists of 15 residues. CDR1 SGHRS and CDR2 YFSETQ come from the germline V gene. CDR3 in amino acids: CASSSLAGEADTQYF. CDR3 DNA sequence: TGCGCCAGCAGTTCCTTAGCGGGGGAGGCTGATACGCAGTATTTT.

This clonotype appeared a few times. V usage is TRBV6-2 or TRBV6-3 and J usage is TRBJ2-7; no clear D gene. The CDR3 covers 14 residues. V was cut by 2 bases and J by 4 bases, with 12 bases left in between. Per germline, CDR1 MNHEY and CDR2 SVGEGT. The CDR3 DNA reads as TGTGCCAGCAGTTACCCGGGTTGGGGATACGAGCAGTACTTC. Residues: CASSYPGWGYEQYF.

The V call is TRBV20-1, the J call TRBJ2-5; TRBD2 agrees at 13 bases. In germline, CDR1 is DFQATT, CDR2 SNEGSKA (reference sequence). The V gene end was trimmed by 3 bases and the J gene end by 3 bases; junction bases not matched to a gene: 10. The CDR3 extends over 17 amino acids. The CDR3 sequence is CSARGTSGVGMEETQYF. Here the CDR3 DNA reads TGCAGTGCTAGGGGGACTAGCGGGGTAGGCATGGAAGAGACCCAGTACTTC.

The J gene is TRBJ2-7, the V gene TRBV10-3, with 8 bases that match TRBD1. Germline CDR1 and CDR2: ENHRY and SYGVKD. Germline trimming cut 0 bases from V and 7 bases from J; bases unmatched to any gene: 5. The CDR3 has 14 amino acids. The chain's CDR3 is CAISESRTGREQYF. The CDR3 DNA follows: TGTGCCATCAGTGAGTCCAGGACAGGGCGGGAGCAGTACTTC.

The chain has TRBV9 and TRBJ1-1; D is perhaps TRBD1 (5 bases). This CDR3 comprises 16 residues. The V and J ends lost 1 base and 4 bases respectively, with 17 bases between them. CDR1 and CDR2 from the germline V gene are SGDLS and YYNGEE. CDR3 sequence reads: CASSVSLAGLGTEAFF. CDR3 in DNA: TGTGCCAGCAGCGTATCGTTGGCAGGGCTGGGCACTGAAGCTTTCTTT. Variable domain in full (rest from reference TRBV9 and TRBJ1-1): DSGVTQTPKHLITATGQRVTLRCSPRSGDLSVYWYQQSLDQGLQFLIQYYNGEERAKGNILERFSAQQFPDLHSELNLSSLELGDSALYFCASSVSLAGLGTEAFFGQGTRLTVV.

The table lists this clonotype with a few counts. The V and J genes are TRBV15 and TRBJ2-5; 11 bases match TRBD2. J gave up 3 bases and V 5 bases, and 2 bases lay outside the gene matches. This CDR3 has 14 amino acids. The germline V gene has CDR1 LNHNV and CDR2 YYDKDF (reference sequence). The CDR3 DNA is TGTGCCACCAGCGGTAGCGGGGGGGAAGAGACCCAGTACTTC. It translates to CATSGSGGEETQYF. Full variable domain (outside the CDR3, taken from reference TRBV15 and TRBJ2-5): DAMVIQNPRYQVTQFGKPVTLSCSQTLNHNVMYWYQQKSSQAPKLLFHYYDKDFNNEADTPDNFQSRRPNTSFCFLDIRSPGLGDTAMYLCATSGSGGEETQYFGPGTRLLVL.

The table lists this clonotype with a few counts. The V and J genes are TRBV9 and TRBJ1-1, with 7 bases matching TRBD1. The trim removed 3 bases at V and 3 bases at J, leaving 5 bases unmatched. The CDR3 loop spans 14 amino acids. Germline CDR1 SGDLS, CDR2 YYNGEE. CDR3 in amino acids: CASSETGWDTEAFF. The CDR3 nucleotides are TGTGCCAGCAGCGAGACAGGGTGGGACACTGAAGCTTTCTTT.

The chain is built from TRBV24-1 and TRBJ2-1; TRBD2 aligns across 15 bases. Unmatched junction bases numbered 9, after V lost 4 bases and J lost 15 bases. The germline V gene encodes CDR1 KGHDR and CDR2 SFDVKD. The CDR3 has 15 residues. CDR3 DNA sequence: TGTGCCACCAGTGAGTGGACTAGCGGGGGGGAGGGACTGTTCTTC. This gives the protein CATSEWTSGGEGLFF.

This clonotype was found a few times. CDR3 residues: CASSSSRGVPDTQYF. CDR3 DNA sequence: TGTGCCAGCAGTTCCTCCCGCGGGGTCCCAGATACGCAGTATTTT. The chain carries TRBV12-3 or TRBV12-4 and TRBJ2-3, with D possibly TRBD2 on 6 matching bases. The V gene lost 4 bases and the J gene lost 4 bases, with 15 bases spanning the gap. The CDR3 has 15 residues.